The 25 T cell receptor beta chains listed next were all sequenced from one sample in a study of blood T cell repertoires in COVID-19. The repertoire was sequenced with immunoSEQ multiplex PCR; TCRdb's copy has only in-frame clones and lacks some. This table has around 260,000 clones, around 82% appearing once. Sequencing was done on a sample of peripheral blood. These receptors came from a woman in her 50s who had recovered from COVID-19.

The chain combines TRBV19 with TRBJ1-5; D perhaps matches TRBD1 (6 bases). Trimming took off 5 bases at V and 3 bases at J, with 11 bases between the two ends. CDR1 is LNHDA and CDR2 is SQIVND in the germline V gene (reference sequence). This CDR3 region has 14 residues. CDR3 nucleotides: TGTGCCAGTAGTGCACGACAGGACAATCAGCCCCAGCATTTT. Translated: CASSARQDNQPQHF.

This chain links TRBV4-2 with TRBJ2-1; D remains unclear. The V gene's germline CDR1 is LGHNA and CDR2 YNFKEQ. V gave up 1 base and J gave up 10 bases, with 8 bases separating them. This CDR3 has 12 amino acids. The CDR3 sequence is CASSQGPAEQFF. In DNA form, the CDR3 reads TGTGCCAGCAGCCAAGGTCCAGCGGAGCAGTTCTTC.

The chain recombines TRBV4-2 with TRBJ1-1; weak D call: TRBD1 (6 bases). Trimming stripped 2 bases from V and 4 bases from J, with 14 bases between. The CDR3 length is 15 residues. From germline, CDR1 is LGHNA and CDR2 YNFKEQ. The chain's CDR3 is CASSQYEGEGTEAFF. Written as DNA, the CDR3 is TGTGCCAGCAGCCAATATGAGGGGGAGGGCACTGAAGCTTTCTTT.

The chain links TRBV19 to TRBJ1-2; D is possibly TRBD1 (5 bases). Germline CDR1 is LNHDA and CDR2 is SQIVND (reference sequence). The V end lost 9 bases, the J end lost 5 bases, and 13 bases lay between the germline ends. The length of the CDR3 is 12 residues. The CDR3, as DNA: TGTGCCAGCTACGCGGGGGATTATGGCTACACCTTC. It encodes CASYAGDYGYTF.

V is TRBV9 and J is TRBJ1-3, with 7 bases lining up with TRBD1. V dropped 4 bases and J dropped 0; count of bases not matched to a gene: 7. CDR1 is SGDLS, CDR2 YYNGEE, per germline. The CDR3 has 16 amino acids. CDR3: CASSTRQGVSGNTIYF. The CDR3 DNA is TGTGCCAGCAGCACAAGACAGGGAGTCTCTGGAAACACCATATATTTT.

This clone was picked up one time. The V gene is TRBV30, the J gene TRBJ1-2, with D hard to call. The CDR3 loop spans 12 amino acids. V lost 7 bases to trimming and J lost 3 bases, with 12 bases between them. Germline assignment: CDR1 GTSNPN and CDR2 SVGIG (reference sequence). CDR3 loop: CAFSREDYGYTF. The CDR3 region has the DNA TGTGCCTTTAGTCGGGAAGACTATGGCTACACCTTC.

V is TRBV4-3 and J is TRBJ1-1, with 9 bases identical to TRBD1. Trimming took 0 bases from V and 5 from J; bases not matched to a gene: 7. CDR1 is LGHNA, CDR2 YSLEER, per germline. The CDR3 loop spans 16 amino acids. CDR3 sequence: CASSQEGTGSLTEAFF. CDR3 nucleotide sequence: TGCGCCAGCAGCCAAGAGGGGACAGGGTCTCTTACTGAAGCTTTCTTT.

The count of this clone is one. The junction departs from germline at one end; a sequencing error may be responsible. CDR3 loop: CSASWARNNEQFF. The DNA of the CDR3 is TGCAGTGCTAGTTGGGCCAGGAACAATGAACAGTTCTTC. The chain carries TRBV20-1 and TRBJ2-1; no reliable D call. CDR1 and CDR2 from the germline V gene are DFQATT and SNEGSKA (reference sequence). This CDR3 region has 13 residues.

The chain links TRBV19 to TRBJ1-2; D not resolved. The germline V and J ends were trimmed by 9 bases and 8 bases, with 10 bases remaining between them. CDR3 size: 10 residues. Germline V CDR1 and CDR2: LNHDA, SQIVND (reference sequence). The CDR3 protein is CASGGAGYTF. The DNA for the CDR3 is TGTGCCAGCGGAGGAGCGGGCTACACCTTC.

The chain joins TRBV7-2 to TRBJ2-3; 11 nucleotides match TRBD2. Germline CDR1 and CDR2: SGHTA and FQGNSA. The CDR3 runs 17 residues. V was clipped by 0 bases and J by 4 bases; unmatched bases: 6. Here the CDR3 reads CASSLARSGGASDTQYF. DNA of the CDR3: TGTGCCAGCAGCTTAGCGCGTAGCGGGGGGGCCTCAGATACGCAGTATTTT.

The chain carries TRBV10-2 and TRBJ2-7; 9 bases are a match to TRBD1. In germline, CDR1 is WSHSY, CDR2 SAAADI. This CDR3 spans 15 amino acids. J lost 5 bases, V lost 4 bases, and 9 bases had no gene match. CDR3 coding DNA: TGCGCCAGCAGTGGAGTCGGGACAGGGTACCACGAGCAGTACTTC. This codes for CASSGVGTGYHEQYF.

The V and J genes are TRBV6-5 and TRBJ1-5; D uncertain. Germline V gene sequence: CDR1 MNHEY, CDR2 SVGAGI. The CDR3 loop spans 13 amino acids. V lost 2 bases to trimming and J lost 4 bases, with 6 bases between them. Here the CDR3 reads CASSYLRNQPQHF. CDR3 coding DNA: TGTGCCAGCAGTTACCTCAGGAATCAGCCCCAGCATTTT.

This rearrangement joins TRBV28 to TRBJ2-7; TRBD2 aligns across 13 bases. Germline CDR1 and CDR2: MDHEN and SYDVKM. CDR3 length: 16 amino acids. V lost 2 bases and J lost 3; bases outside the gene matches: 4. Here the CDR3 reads CASSLPGLAGNYEQYF. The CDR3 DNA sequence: TGTGCCAGCAGTTTACCGGGACTAGCGGGAAACTACGAGCAGTACTTC.

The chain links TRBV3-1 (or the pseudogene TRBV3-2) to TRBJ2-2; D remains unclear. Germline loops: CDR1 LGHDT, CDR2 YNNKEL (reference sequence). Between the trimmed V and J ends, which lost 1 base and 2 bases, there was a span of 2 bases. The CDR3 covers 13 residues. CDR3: CASSQVNTGELFF. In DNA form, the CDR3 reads TGTGCCAGCAGCCAAGTAAACACCGGGGAGCTGTTTTTT.

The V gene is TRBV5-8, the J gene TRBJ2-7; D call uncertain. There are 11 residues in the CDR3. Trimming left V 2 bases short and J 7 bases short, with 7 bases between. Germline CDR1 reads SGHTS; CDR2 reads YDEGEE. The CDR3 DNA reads TGTGCCAGCAGCTTTTCCCGGGAGCAGTACTTC. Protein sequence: CASSFSREQYF.

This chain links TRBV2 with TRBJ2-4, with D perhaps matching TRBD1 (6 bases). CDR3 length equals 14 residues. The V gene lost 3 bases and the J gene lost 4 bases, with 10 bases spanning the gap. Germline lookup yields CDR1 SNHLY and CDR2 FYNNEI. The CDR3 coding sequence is TGTGCCAGCAGTGAGTGGCAGGGGAAAAACATTCAGTACTTC. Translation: CASSEWQGKNIQYF.

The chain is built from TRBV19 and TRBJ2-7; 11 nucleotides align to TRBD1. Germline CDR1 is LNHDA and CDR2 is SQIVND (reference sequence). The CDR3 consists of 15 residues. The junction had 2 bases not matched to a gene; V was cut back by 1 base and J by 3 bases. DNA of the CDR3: TGTGCCAGTAGTATAGCCGGGACAGGGGGCTACGAGCAGTACTTC. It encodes CASSIAGTGGYEQYF.

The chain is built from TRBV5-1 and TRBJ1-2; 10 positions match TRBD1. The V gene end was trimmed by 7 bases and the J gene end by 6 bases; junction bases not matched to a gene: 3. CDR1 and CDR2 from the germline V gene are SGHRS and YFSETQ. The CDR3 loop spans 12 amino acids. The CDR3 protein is CASGTGVNGYTF. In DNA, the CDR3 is TGCGCCAGCGGGACAGGGGTGAATGGCTACACCTTC.

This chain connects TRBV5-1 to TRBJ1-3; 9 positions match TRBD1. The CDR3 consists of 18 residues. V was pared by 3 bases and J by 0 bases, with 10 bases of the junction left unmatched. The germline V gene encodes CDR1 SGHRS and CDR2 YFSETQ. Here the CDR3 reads CASSSPTGGYSSGNTIYF. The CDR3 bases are TGCGCCAGCAGCTCCCCGACAGGGGGTTATTCCTCTGGAAACACCATATATTTT.

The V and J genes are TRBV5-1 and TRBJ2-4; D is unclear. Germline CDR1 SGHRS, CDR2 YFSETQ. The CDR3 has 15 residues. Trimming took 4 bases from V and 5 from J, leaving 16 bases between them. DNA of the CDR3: TGCGCCAGCAGCGGTGGGCTCGGCAGGCAAAACATTCAGTACTTC. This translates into CASSGGLGRQNIQYF.

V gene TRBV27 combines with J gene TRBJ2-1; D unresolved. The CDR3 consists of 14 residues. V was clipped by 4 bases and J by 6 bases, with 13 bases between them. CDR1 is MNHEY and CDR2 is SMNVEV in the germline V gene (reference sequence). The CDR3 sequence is CASSSRHILNEQFF. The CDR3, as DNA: TGTGCCAGCAGTTCGCGACACATACTCAATGAGCAGTTCTTC.

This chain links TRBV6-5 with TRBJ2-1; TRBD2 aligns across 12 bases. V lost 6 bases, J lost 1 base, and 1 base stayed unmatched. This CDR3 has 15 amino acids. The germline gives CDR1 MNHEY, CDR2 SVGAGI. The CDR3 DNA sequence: TGTGCCAGCAGAGGACTAGCGGGGTCCTACAATGAGCAGTTCTTC. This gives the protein CASRGLAGSYNEQFF.

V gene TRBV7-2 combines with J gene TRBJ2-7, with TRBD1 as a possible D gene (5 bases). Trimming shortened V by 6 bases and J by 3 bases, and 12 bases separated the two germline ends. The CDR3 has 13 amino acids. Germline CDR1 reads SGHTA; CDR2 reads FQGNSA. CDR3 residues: CASRTAGHYEQYF. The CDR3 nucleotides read TGTGCCAGCAGGACCGCAGGGCACTACGAGCAGTACTTC. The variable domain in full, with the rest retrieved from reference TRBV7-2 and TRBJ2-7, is GAGVSQSPSNKVTEKGKDVELRCDPISGHTALYWYRQSLGQGLEFLIYFQGNSAPDKSGLPSDRFSAERTGGSVSTLTIQRTQQEDSAVYLCASRTAGHYEQYFGPGTRLTVT.

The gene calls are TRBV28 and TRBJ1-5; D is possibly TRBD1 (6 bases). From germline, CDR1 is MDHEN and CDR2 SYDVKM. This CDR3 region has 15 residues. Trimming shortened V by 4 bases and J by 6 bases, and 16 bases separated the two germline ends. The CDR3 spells CASSSGQGWGQPQHF. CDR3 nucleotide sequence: TGTGCCAGCAGTTCAGGCCAGGGGTGGGGTCAGCCCCAGCATTTT. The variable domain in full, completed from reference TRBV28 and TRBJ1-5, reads DVKVTQSSRYLVKRTGEKVFLECVQDMDHENMFWYRQDPGLGLRLIYFSYDVKMKEKGDIPEGYSVSREKKERFSLILESASTNQTSMYLCASSSGQGWGQPQHFGDGTRLSIL.

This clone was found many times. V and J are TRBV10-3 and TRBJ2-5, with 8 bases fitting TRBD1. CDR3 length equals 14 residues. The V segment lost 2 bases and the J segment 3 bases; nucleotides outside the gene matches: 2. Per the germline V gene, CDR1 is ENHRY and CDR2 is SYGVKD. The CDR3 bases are TGTGCCATCAGTGAGGGGACAGGAGAAGAGACCCAGTACTTC. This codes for CAISEGTGEETQYF.